Reported below is one T cell receptor (beta chain). Its cognate antigen has yet to be identified. There are no base qualities to consult, and no much larger clone falls within one base. These data are taken from a study of T cell changes during pregnancy in multiple sclerosis (dated by TCRdb to the late 2010s). General notes on the study: The study examined how the T cell repertoire changed over the course of pregnancy in women with multiple sclerosis.

Library creation used the immunoSEQ multiplex PCR assay. TCRdb re-hosts the immuneACCESS table, in-frame sequences only. Its copies lack some clones; in the studies checked, an unresolved V gene accounts for under half of them, and the cause for the rest is not known. Here the sample has approximately 60,000 clones; approximately 90% occur a single time. The top ten constitute roughly 1.4% of the sample. Reading from cysteine to phenylalanine, the CDR3 counts 21 amino acids. The DNA shown is the 63-base CDR3, in frame from base 1. Compared with germline, V lacks 0 bases and J lacks 0 bases; bases without a gene match: 12. Via the germline V gene, CDR1 is SGHRS and CDR2 YFSETQ.

The rearrangement joined TRBV5-1 to TRBJ2-6, with 10 bases in between that match TRBD1. This specimen consisted of peripheral blood, obtained in the second trimester of pregnancy. This TCR was recovered from a female donor with multiple sclerosis, enrolled in a pregnancy study. The bases read TGCGCCAGCAGCTTGGTCCCTCCGGGACAGGGGCACCCCTCTGGGGCCAACGTCCTGACTTTC. This encodes CASSLVPPGQGHPSGANVLTF.